The 19 T cell receptor beta chains in this list originate from one sample, sequenced in a study of control samples from healthy donors and cancer patients. Clones were sequenced by immunoSEQ multiplex PCR, and TCRdb holds only the in-frame ones, with some missing. This sample yields some 120,000 clones, of which over 85% are seen a single time; roughly 2.6% belongs to the top ten. Sequencing was performed on blood. The receptors stem from a man aged 30-40 years in good health.

The rearrangement links TRBV18 to TRBJ2-5, with D perhaps matching TRBD2 (6 bases). V was shortened by 3 bases and J by 2 bases, with 13 bases between the two germline ends. This CDR3 has 15 residues. From germline, CDR1 is KGHSH and CDR2 LQKENI. The CDR3 DNA is TGTGCCAGCTCACCCCTATCGGGGACTCAAGAGACCCAGTACTTC. Its translation is CASSPLSGTQETQYF.

V usage is TRBV4-2 and J usage is TRBJ2-1; D is possibly TRBD2 (6 bases). V was cut by 3 bases and J by 1 base, with 16 bases left in between. Germline lookup yields CDR1 LGHNA and CDR2 YNFKEQ. There are 17 residues in the CDR3. Here the CDR3 DNA reads TGTGCCAGCAGCCAGCGTACCGGGACTTTGTCCTACAATGAGCAGTTCTTC. It encodes CASSQRTGTLSYNEQFF.

The chain combines TRBV28 with TRBJ2-7; D is ambiguous. V shed 2 bases and J shed 6 bases, with 8 bases lying between them. The CDR3 has 12 residues. Germline CDR1 MDHEN, CDR2 SYDVKM. CDR3 DNA sequence: TGTGCCAGCAGTTTAACGATGGGCGAGCAGTACTTC. Translation gives CASSLTMGEQYF.

V usage is TRBV27 and J usage is TRBJ2-3; D is ambiguous. V dropped 1 base and J dropped 1 base, with 3 bases sitting between them. This CDR3 comprises 13 residues. Germline CDR1 is MNHEY and CDR2 is SMNVEV (reference sequence). CDR3 amino acids: CASSLWGTDTQYF. The CDR3, as DNA: TGTGCCAGCAGTTTATGGGGCACAGATACGCAGTATTTT.

The sample holds one count of this clone. This chain connects TRBV6-6 to TRBJ1-3; D is uncertain. The CDR3 has 14 residues. Germline V CDR1 and CDR2: MNHNY, SVGAGI (reference sequence). V lost 2 bases and J 8 bases, leaving 13 bases between the germline ends. The CDR3: CASSYGRGMDTIYF. The CDR3 nucleotides are TGTGCCAGCAGTTACGGGCGGGGTATGGACACCATATATTTT.

This clone was counted a few times. The CDR3 nucleotides are TGTGCCAGCGGCGAGGGACAGGGGCCTCGTGGCTACACCTTC. Its protein product is CASGEGQGPRGYTF. The J gene is TRBJ1-2, the V gene TRBV6-6, with 10 positions matching TRBD1. V shed 8 bases, J shed 7 bases, and the junction held 10 bases outside the gene matches. In germline, CDR1 is MNHNY, CDR2 SVGAGI (reference sequence). The CDR3 is 14 amino acids.

This chain connects TRBV19 to TRBJ1-5, with 7 nucleotides matching TRBD1. The CDR3 is made up of 15 amino acids. Germline V lookup: CDR1 LNHDA, CDR2 SQIVND (reference sequence). After removal of 1 base from V and 5 bases from J, the junction contained 5 bases not matched to a gene. The CDR3 DNA reads as TGTGCCAGTAGTATAGGGCAGGGGGAAGATCAGCCCCAGCATTTT. It encodes CASSIGQGEDQPQHF.

The genes are TRBV30 and TRBJ1-4; D unresolved. The CDR3 has 13 amino acids. The V gene lost 0 bases and the J gene lost 8 bases, with 10 bases spanning the gap. Germline assignment: CDR1 GTSNPN and CDR2 SVGIG (reference sequence). This CDR3 reads CAWSVGQDEKLFF. The CDR3 DNA reads TGTGCCTGGAGTGTAGGGCAGGACGAAAAACTGTTTTTT.

The CDR3 sequence: CASSLDGSLGSPLHF. In DNA, the CDR3 is TGCGCCAGCAGCTTGGATGGGAGTCTTGGCTCACCCCTCCACTTT. The chain employs TRBV5-1 and TRBJ1-6; D unclear. Trimming pared 0 bases from V and 10 bases from J, leaving 14 bases between. Per germline, CDR1 SGHRS and CDR2 YFSETQ. The CDR3 runs 15 residues.

The chain combines TRBV7-6 with TRBJ2-2; the D gene could be TRBD1 or TRBD2 (5 bases each). CDR3 size: 15 residues. The germline V and J ends were trimmed by 1 base and 8 bases, with 14 bases remaining between them. The germline gives CDR1 SGHVS, CDR2 FNYEAQ. This CDR3 is CASSLGRPGLGELFF. CDR3 in DNA: TGTGCCAGCAGCTTAGGGAGGCCGGGGCTGGGGGAGCTGTTTTTT.

This chain uses TRBV7-2 with TRBJ2-3; 10 bases line up with TRBD1. Losses at the gene ends were 6 bases for V and 7 bases for J; bases not matched to a gene: 13. The CDR3 is 16 residues long. Germline assignment: CDR1 SGHTA and CDR2 FQGNSA. The CDR3 sequence: CASSQEGTGVVNTQYF. DNA of the CDR3: TGTGCCAGCAGTCAAGAAGGGACAGGGGTAGTGAATACGCAGTATTTT.

The CDR3 sequence is CAIARDRKSSGANVLTF. For the CDR3, the DNA is TGTGCCATCGCCCGGGACAGAAAAAGCTCTGGGGCCAACGTCCTGACTTTC. The chain joins TRBV10-3 to TRBJ2-6; TRBD1 aligns across 7 bases. The CDR3 runs 17 residues. The V gene's germline CDR1 is ENHRY and CDR2 SYGVKD. V lost 8 bases, J lost 0 bases, and 10 bases stayed unmatched.

The V and J genes are TRBV6-2 or TRBV6-3 and TRBJ2-4; no clear D gene. The CDR3 loop spans 14 amino acids. In germline, CDR1 is MNHEY, CDR2 SVGEGT. Trimming cost V 2 bases and J 0 bases, with 5 bases left between them. The CDR3 sequence is CASSYGIAKNIQYF. CDR3 DNA sequence: TGTGCCAGCAGTTACGGCATAGCCAAAAACATTCAGTACTTC.

J is TRBJ2-5 and V is TRBV19, with TRBD1 matching over 11 bases. With 3 bases clipped from V and 5 bases from J, the junction kept 5 bases outside the gene matches. CDR3 length: 15 amino acids. Looked up from germline, CDR1 is LNHDA and CDR2 is SQIVND (reference sequence). Here the CDR3 DNA reads TGTGCCAGTAGTATTGGACAGGGGGCTGCTGAGACCCAGTACTTC. Residues: CASSIGQGAAETQYF.

J is TRBJ1-6 and V is TRBV10-2; D perhaps matches TRBD1 (5 bases). Germline values: CDR1 WSHSY, CDR2 SAAADI. Trimming cost V 6 bases and J 11 bases, with 14 bases left between them. CDR3 length: 13 residues. The DNA for the CDR3 is TGCGCCAGCAGCGTCCCGGGGGATACACCCCTCCACTTT. Translating it yields CASSVPGDTPLHF.

The chain is built from TRBV21-1 and TRBJ1-5; the table calls TRBD1, which could not be checked here. TRBV21-1 is tagged as a pseudogene. The CDR3 is 15 amino acids. The CDR3, as DNA: TGTGCCAGCAGCCCGCTAGGGGTGGGCAATCAGCCCCAGCATTTT. This gives the protein CASSPLGVGNQPQHF.

CDR3 nucleotides: TGTGCCAGCAGCTTAGGCGGGGCTCCCCCTCTCATGAACACTGAAGCTTTCTTT. It translates to CASSLGGAPPLMNTEAFF. This chain links TRBV11-2 with TRBJ1-1; possibly TRBD1 for D (5 bases). Looked up from germline, CDR1 is SGHAT and CDR2 is FQNNGV. This CDR3 has 18 amino acids. V was pared by 1 base and J by 0 bases, with 18 bases between.

The V call is TRBV14, the J call TRBJ2-2; D is undetermined. The CDR3 covers 18 residues. V lost 0 bases and J lost 0, with 14 bases in between. Germline CDR1 is SGHDN and CDR2 is FVKESK. The DNA of the CDR3 is TGTGCCAGCAGCCAAGATCTTGATCGGCAGACGAACACCGGGGAGCTGTTTTTT. Protein sequence: CASSQDLDRQTNTGELFF.

The chain is built from TRBV6-5 and TRBJ1-5; no reliable D call. Germline CDR1 and CDR2: MNHEY and SVGAGI. Trimming took 4 bases from V and 0 from J, leaving 13 bases between them. The CDR3 length is 16 residues. CDR3 in amino acids: CASSFFPRFSNQPQHF. CDR3 sequence (DNA): TGTGCCAGCAGTTTCTTCCCCCGATTTAGCAATCAGCCCCAGCATTTT.